This T cell receptor beta chain was obtained from a study of blood T cell repertoires in COVID-19. Overall study: Sample material is recorded as cDNA or gDNA derived from T cells, B-cell-depleted T cells, or PBMCs.

This CDR3 spans 19 amino acids. The J segment lost 3 bases and the V segment lost 3 bases, leaving 11 bases of the junction unmatched. Germline CDR1 LNHDA, CDR2 SQIVND (reference sequence). Sequenced by immunoSEQ multiplex PCR; TCRdb stores in-frame clones only, minus some. This table has over 200,000 clones, over 75% appearing once. The sequenced sample consisted of PBMCs or T cells enriched from blood (not recorded which). The clonotype was recovered from a man aged 18-30 years who had recovered from COVID-19. V gene TRBV19 combines with J gene TRBJ2-2; 12 nucleotides line up with TRBD2. Here the CDR3 DNA reads TGTGCCAGTAGTATTCTTCCGCTAGCGGGGGGGCGCGACACCGGGGAGCTGTTTTTT. Encoded protein: CASSILPLAGGRDTGELFF.